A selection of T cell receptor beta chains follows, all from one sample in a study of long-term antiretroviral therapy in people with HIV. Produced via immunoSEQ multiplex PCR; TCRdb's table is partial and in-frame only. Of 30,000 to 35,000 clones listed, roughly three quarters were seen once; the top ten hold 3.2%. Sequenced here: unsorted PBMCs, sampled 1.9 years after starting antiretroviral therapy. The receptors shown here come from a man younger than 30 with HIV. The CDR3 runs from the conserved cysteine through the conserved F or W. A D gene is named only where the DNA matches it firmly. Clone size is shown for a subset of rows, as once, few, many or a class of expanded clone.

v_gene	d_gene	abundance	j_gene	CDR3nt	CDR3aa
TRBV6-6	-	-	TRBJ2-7	TGTGCCAGCAGTTACCTCCAAACTTCCTACGAGCAGTACTTC	CASSYLQTSYEQYF
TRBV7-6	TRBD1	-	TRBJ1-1	TGTGCCAGCAGCGAGGGGACAGGGGGCACTGAAGCTTTCTTT	CASSEGTGGTEAFF
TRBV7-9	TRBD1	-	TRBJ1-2	TGTGCCAGCAGCTTAATGCGGGGACAGGGGTACTATGGCTACACCTTC	CASSLMRGQGYYGYTF
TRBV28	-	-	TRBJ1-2	TGTGCCAGCAGTTCACTCATCTATGGCTACACCTTC	CASSSLIYGYTF
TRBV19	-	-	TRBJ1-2	TGTGCCAGTAGCCCAGGAGGCTATGGCTACACCTTC	CASSPGGYGYTF
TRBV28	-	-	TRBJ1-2	TGTGCCAGCACCCTCGGCAGGCCGGGCTATGGCTACACCTTC	CASTLGRPGYGYTF
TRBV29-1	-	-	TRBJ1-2	TGCAGCGTTGAGAGAGACAGGACCTATGGCTACACCTTC	CSVERDRTYGYTF
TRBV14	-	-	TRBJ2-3	TGTGCCAGCAGCCAAGGTGTCCCACTCCGCACAGATACGCAGTATTTT	CASSQGVPLRTDTQYF
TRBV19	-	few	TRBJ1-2	TGTGCCAGTAGTAGGCTCTATGGCTACACCTTC	CASSRLYGYTF
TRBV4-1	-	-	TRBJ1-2	TGCGCCAGCAGCCAAGGGGGAGCTAACTATGGCTACACCTTC	CASSQGGANYGYTF
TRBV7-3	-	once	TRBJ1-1	TGTGCCAGCAGCTTATACCCCCGGGGGCGAGGCACTGAAGCTTTCTTT	CASSLYPRGRGTEAFF
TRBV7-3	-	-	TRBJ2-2	TGTGCCAGCAGCCTAGGGGCCGGGGAGCTGTTTTTT	CASSLGAGELFF
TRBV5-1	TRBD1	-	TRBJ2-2	TGCGCCAGCAGCCCAGCCGGACAGGGGGCGGGCACCGGGGAGCTGTTTTTT	CASSPAGQGAGTGELFF
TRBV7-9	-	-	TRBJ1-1	TGTGCCAGCGTGCAGGGCGTCTCTGAAGCTTTCTTT	CASVQGVSEAFF
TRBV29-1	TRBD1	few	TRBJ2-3	TGCAGCGTTGGGGGGACAGGGGGCACCTACACAGATACGCAGTATTTT	CSVGGTGGTYTDTQYF
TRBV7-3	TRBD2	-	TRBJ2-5	TGTGCCAGCAGGTGGGGAAGCGGGGCGGAGACCCAGTACTTC	CASRWGSGAETQYF
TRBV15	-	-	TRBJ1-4	TGTGCCACCAGCAGAGATCGAGGAAATGGTAATGAAAAACTGTTTTTT	CATSRDRGNGNEKLFF
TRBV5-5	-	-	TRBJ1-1	TGTGCCAGCAGCTTGGGCATCACCAACAGGGAGAACACTGAAGCTTTCTTT	CASSLGITNRENTEAFF
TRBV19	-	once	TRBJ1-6	TGTGCGTCCCGGGATTCCTATAATTCACCCCTCCACTTT	CASRDSYNSPLHF
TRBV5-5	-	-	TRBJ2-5	TGTGCCAGCAGCTTTTTGGAGACCCAGTACTTC	CASSFLETQYF
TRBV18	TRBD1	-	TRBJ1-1	TGTGCCAGCTCACCCAGGGGGCTGGGTGAAGCTTTCTTT	CASSPRGLGEAFF
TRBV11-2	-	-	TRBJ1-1	TGTGCCAGCAGCCTAACAGGGGAAGCTTTCTTT	CASSLTGEAFF
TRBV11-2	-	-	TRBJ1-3	TGTGCCACCGGGTCTAAGGGTACAGGTGGAAACACCATATATTTT	CATGSKGTGGNTIYF
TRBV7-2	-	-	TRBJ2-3	TGTGCCAGCAGCTTAAGTTCAACAGCTGCCGGAGATACGCAGTATTTT	CASSLSSTAAGDTQYF
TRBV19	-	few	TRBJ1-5	TGTGCCAGTAGGATCTCGGGGGGGAATCAGCCCCAGCATTTT	CASRISGGNQPQHF
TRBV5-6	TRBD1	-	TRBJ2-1	TGTGCCAGCAGCTCGCTGGGGACAGGTCACTACAATGAGCAGTTCTTC	CASSSLGTGHYNEQFF
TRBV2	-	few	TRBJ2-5	TGTGCCAGCACCGAGGTGGAGACCCAGTACTTC	CASTEVETQYF
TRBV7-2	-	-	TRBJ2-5	TGTGCCAGCAGCTCCTTCGGGCAAGAGACCCAGTACTTC	CASSSFGQETQYF
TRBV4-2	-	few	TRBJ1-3	TGTGCCAGCAGCCAAGGGGACGGGTCTGGGGGAAACACCATATATTTT	CASSQGDGSGGNTIYF